Shown below are 9 T cell receptor beta chains from a single sample sequenced in a study of blood T cell repertoires in COVID-19. Sequenced by immunoSEQ multiplex PCR; TCRdb stores in-frame clones only, minus some. This table holds roughly 370,000 clones, around nine tenths found once. The specimen sequenced was PBMCs or T cells enriched from blood (not recorded which). The receptors here all came from a woman aged 50 to 60 who had recovered from COVID-19.

This CDR3 reads CASSLFSRGETEAFF. CDR3 in DNA: TGTGCCAGCAGTTTATTTAGCAGGGGAGAGACTGAAGCTTTCTTT. This rearrangement joins TRBV28 to TRBJ1-1; tentative D call: TRBD1 (6 bases). V lost 1 base and J lost 5, with 14 bases in between. Per the germline V gene, CDR1 is MDHEN and CDR2 is SYDVKM. The CDR3 is 15 amino acids.

The chain is built from TRBV14 and TRBJ1-2; possibly TRBD1 for D (6 bases). Germline V gene sequence: CDR1 SGHDN, CDR2 FVKESK. Trimming pared 0 bases from V and 2 bases from J, leaving 10 bases between. CDR3 size: 15 residues. CDR3 amino acids: CASSQDRGSNYGYTF. CDR3 bases: TGTGCCAGCAGCCAAGACAGGGGATCGAACTATGGCTACACCTTC.

This chain connects TRBV7-3 to TRBJ1-1, with D possibly being TRBD1 (6 bases). The V end lost 5 bases, the J end lost 4 bases, and 17 bases lay between the germline ends. Germline V CDR1 and CDR2: SGHTA, FQGTGA. The CDR3 runs 15 residues. CDR3 coding DNA: TGTGCCAGCAGCCAAAGGGGGGGCGGTGGCACTGAAGCTTTCTTT. It yields the protein CASSQRGGGGTEAFF.

This chain connects TRBV7-3 to TRBJ2-6; possible D gene TRBD1, 5 bases. Trimming stripped 4 bases from V and 2 bases from J, with 9 bases between. The CDR3 length is 15 residues. CDR1 is SGHTA, CDR2 FQGTGA, per germline. CDR3 DNA: TGTGCCAGCAGCTCCCCAGGGACTGGGGCCAACGTCCTGACTTTC. This translates into CASSSPGTGANVLTF. The full variable domain, completed using reference TRBV7-3 and TRBJ2-6, is GAGVSQTPSNKVTEKGKYVELRCDPISGHTALYWYRQSLGQGPEFLIYFQGTGAADDSGLPNDRFFAVRPEGSVSTLKIQRTERGDSAVYLCASSSPGTGANVLTFGAGSRLTVL.

The chain joins TRBV7-2 to TRBJ1-6; 10 bases line up with TRBD1. CDR3 length: 16 amino acids. CDR1 and CDR2 (germline): SGHTA, FQGNSA. V gave up 5 bases and J gave up 7 bases; unmatched junction bases: 8. The chain's CDR3 is CASSLDRGFGNSPLHF. The CDR3 DNA sequence: TGTGCCAGCAGCCTGGACAGGGGGTTTGGGAATTCACCCCTCCACTTT. The entire variable domain, with the rest obtained from reference TRBV7-2 and TRBJ1-6, is as follows: GAGVSQSPSNKVTEKGKDVELRCDPISGHTALYWYRQSLGQGLEFLIYFQGNSAPDKSGLPSDRFSAERTGGSVSTLTIQRTQQEDSAVYLCASSLDRGFGNSPLHFGNGTRLTVT.

J is TRBJ2-2 and V is TRBV28; D call uncertain. CDR3 length equals 15 residues. V was cut by 1 base and J by 2 bases, with 8 bases left in between. Germline V gene lookup returns CDR1 MDHEN and CDR2 SYDVKM. CDR3 amino acids: CASSLFFSNTGELFF. CDR3 DNA sequence: TGTGCCAGCAGTTTATTCTTCTCCAACACCGGGGAGCTGTTTTTT.

This clone was seen a few times. The chain employs TRBV5-4 and TRBJ2-2, with TRBD1 as a possible D gene (6 bases). V lost 4 bases to trimming and J lost 12 bases, with 19 bases between them. The CDR3 is made up of 14 amino acids. Germline V CDR1 and CDR2: SGHNT, YYREEE (reference sequence). CDR3 amino acids: CASSLNKDRDQLFF. The DNA for the CDR3 is TGTGCCAGCAGCCTCAATAAGGACAGAGATCAGCTGTTTTTT.

This chain connects TRBV18 to TRBJ2-5; TRBD1 agrees at 8 bases. The CDR3 loop spans 15 amino acids. Germline V lookup: CDR1 KGHSH, CDR2 LQKENI. The V gene end was trimmed by 0 bases and the J gene end by 5 bases; junction bases not matched to a gene: 5. The CDR3 DNA is TGTGCCAGCTCACCACCCCAGGGGGCGGGTGAGACCCAGTACTTC. Its protein product is CASSPPQGAGETQYF.

This rearrangement joins TRBV7-9 to TRBJ1-2; unclear D gene. The V gene's germline CDR1 is SEHNR and CDR2 FQNEAQ (reference sequence). V was cut by 2 bases and J by 7 bases, with 11 bases left in between. This CDR3 comprises 13 residues. The chain's CDR3 is CASSLITGFGYTF. DNA of the CDR3: TGTGCCAGCAGCTTAATTACGGGGTTTGGCTACACCTTC.